Listed below are T cell receptor beta chains from one sample, sequenced in a study of blood T cell repertoires in COVID-19. The assay was immunoSEQ multiplex PCR, and TCRdb's table has in-frame clones only and misses some. The repertoire holds hundreds of thousands of clones, with about 83% as singletons. Sequenced material: peripheral blood. Source of these receptors: a woman in her fifties or sixties with acute or convalescent COVID-19. The CDR3 runs from the conserved cysteine through the conserved F or W.

cdr3_length	v_call	j_call	cdr3_aa
14	TRBV18	TRBJ1-2	CASSPTGQVGGYTF
14	TRBV10-3	TRBJ2-2	CAISGQGSTGELFF
10	TRBV29-1	TRBJ1-1	CSAVIIEAFF
19	TRBV28	TRBJ2-3	CASSPAPYRDWTHTDTQYF
14	TRBV19	TRBJ2-7	CASSTGQGPYEQYF
15	TRBV5-6	TRBJ2-3	CASSFYREDTDTQYF
15	TRBV5-1	TRBJ2-7	CASSAGQGVPGEQYF
15	TRBV30	TRBJ2-7	CAWNPSGRYSYEQYF
16	TRBV6-5	TRBJ2-3	CASSWVRTLGTDTQYF
18	TRBV11-2	TRBJ2-1	CASSLESGRRLNGNEQFF
12	TRBV7-2	TRBJ2-1	CASSPFFGEQFF
16	TRBV10-3	TRBJ2-2	CAISGTSGRAPGELFF
17	TRBV14	TRBJ2-7	CASSQTDLAGGTYEQYF
14	TRBV2	TRBJ2-1	CASRSGLSYNEQFF
13	TRBV5-1	TRBJ2-7	CASSPEALYEQYF
12	TRBV10-3	TRBJ1-2	CAITGGGYGYTF
10	TRBV5-6	TRBJ1-4	CASSLVAVGF
14	TRBV30	TRBJ1-4	CAWSPGTVDEKLFF
14	TRBV19	TRBJ2-7	CASSTPGLATEQYF
14	TRBV28	TRBJ1-4	CASSSQGAFEKLFF
15	TRBV3-1/TRBV3-2	TRBJ2-5	CASSQDRNGMKTQYF
16	TRBV5-5	TRBJ2-1	CASSLLLTGGSNEQFF
19	TRBV7-3	TRBJ2-7	CASSLSLRISGNLPYEQYF
14	TRBV5-5	TRBJ1-5	CASSFRTGDQPQHF
17	TRBV7-3	TRBJ2-1	CASSFLPTGTSYYEQFF
15	TRBV10-2	TRBJ2-7	CASRYGTPSSYEQYF
18	TRBV27	TRBJ2-2	CASSLWLAGGLNTGELFF
15	TRBV5-1	TRBJ2-3	CASSLGGRGADTQYF
15	TRBV3-1/TRBV3-2	TRBJ2-1	CASSQGSSVYNEQFF
15	TRBV28	TRBJ1-3	CASSFSGRSGNTIYF
15	TRBV11-3	TRBJ2-1	CASSLRWGRGNEQFF
15	TRBV4-1	TRBJ2-3	CATQEAGGTTDTQYF
15	TRBV7-2	TRBJ2-1	CASSSTSGSHAEQFF
16	TRBV28	TRBJ2-3	CASSLRRGNPADTQYF
13	TRBV12-3/TRBV12-4	TRBJ1-6	CASSSFRASPLHF
15	TRBV10-3	TRBJ2-1	CAIQEDRSSYNEQFF
14	TRBV6-6	TRBJ2-5	CASSYDLTRETQYF
12	TRBV12-3/TRBV12-4	TRBJ1-2	CASSSTGLGYTF
17	TRBV2	TRBJ2-7	CASSPGTSGWNFYEQYF
14	TRBV2	TRBJ2-7	CASSEATGIFEQYF